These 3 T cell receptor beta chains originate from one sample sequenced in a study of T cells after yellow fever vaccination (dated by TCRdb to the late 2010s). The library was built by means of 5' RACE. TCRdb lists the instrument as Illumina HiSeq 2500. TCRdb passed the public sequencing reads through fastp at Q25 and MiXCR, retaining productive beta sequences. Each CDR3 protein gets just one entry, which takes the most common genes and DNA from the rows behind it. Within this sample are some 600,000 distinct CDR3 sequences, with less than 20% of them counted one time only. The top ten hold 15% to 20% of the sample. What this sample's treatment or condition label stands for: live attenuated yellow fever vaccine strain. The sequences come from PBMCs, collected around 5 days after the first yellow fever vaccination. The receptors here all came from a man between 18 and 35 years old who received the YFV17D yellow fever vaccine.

CDR3 DNA: TGCGCCAGCAGCCAAGACCCGATCAGGGTTCATGAGCAGTTCTTC. Protein: CASSQDPIRVHEQFF. This chain joins TRBV4-3 and TRBJ2-1, with D possibly matching TRBD1 (5 bases). Looked up from germline, CDR1 is LGHNA and CDR2 is YSLEER. The V end was cut by 0 bases, the J end by 8 bases, with 14 bases between. The CDR3 runs 15 residues.

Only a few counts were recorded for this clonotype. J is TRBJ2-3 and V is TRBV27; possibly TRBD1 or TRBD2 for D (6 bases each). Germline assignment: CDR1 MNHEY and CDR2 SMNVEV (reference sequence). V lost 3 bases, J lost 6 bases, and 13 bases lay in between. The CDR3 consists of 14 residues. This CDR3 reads CASSFRGGGDTQYF. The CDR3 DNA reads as TGTGCCAGCAGTTTCAGGGGTGGGGGGGATACGCAGTATTTT.

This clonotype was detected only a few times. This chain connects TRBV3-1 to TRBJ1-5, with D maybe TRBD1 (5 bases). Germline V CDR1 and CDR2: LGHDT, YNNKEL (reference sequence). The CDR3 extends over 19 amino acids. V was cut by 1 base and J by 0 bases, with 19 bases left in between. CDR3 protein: CASSQAFTVGGSSNQPQHF. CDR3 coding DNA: TGTGCCAGCAGCCAAGCTTTCACGGTGGGGGGGAGTAGCAATCAGCCCCAGCATTTT.